One sample yielded the 11 T cell receptor beta chains listed below, sequenced in a study of OX40 agonist ivuxolimab in advanced cancers. Clones were sequenced by immunoSEQ multiplex PCR, and TCRdb holds only the in-frame ones, with some missing. The data contain about 94,000 clones, roughly 91% of them singletons. The sequencing here drew on CD4+ or CD8+ T cells sorted from blood, taken in a trial of the OX40 agonist ivuxolimab. These receptors were taken from an adult with an advanced solid tumor such as melanoma, head and neck, liver or kidney cancer.

This clone was counted only a few times. This sequence joins TRBV13 and TRBJ1-2; 8 bases are shared with TRBD1. Germline V gives CDR1 PRHDT, CDR2 FYEKMQ (reference sequence). V lost 4 bases, J lost 2 bases, and 15 bases stayed unmatched. The CDR3 sequence is 18 residues long. CDR3 nucleotides: TGTGCCAGCAGCTCCATGCGGGACAGGAACCCCATAAACTATGGCTACACCTTC. This translates into CASSSMRDRNPINYGYTF. Drawing the rest from reference TRBV13 and TRBJ1-2, the complete variable domain is AAGVIQSPRHLIKEKRETATLKCYPIPRHDTVYWYQQGPGQDPQFLISFYEKMQSDKGSIPDRFSAQQFSDYHSELNMSSLELGDSALYFCASSSMRDRNPINYGYTFGSGTRLTVV.

This rearrangement joins TRBV7-9 to TRBJ2-2, with a possible D match to TRBD2 (7 bases). V was shortened by 5 bases and J by 4 bases, with 20 bases between the two germline ends. The CDR3 has 17 residues. The germline V gene encodes CDR1 SEHNR and CDR2 FQNEAQ (reference sequence). Here the CDR3 reads CASSPSRGAYGTGELFF. CDR3 bases: TGTGCCAGCAGCCCTTCTCGGGGGGCCTACGGCACCGGGGAGCTGTTTTTT.

In this sample, this clone turned up once. V is TRBV5-8 and J is TRBJ1-4, with D maybe TRBD1 (5 bases). The CDR3 runs 17 residues. CDR1 is SGHTS and CDR2 is YDEGEE in the germline V gene. V lost 0 bases and J lost 3, with 15 bases in between. The CDR3 nucleotides read TGTGCCAGCAGCTTGGTACTACCGGGACGGTCTAATGAAAAACTGTTTTTT. It codes for CASSLVLPGRSNEKLFF.

The gene calls are TRBV29-1 and TRBJ2-7; 8 positions agree with TRBD1. The CDR3 consists of 13 residues. V shed 5 bases and J 5 bases; nucleotides not matched to a gene: 8. Germline V gene lookup returns CDR1 SQVTM and CDR2 ANQGSEA. CDR3 coding DNA: TGCAGCGTTTCAGGGGGCGCGACAAACGAGCAGTACTTC. Translated: CSVSGGATNEQYF.

The chain uses TRBV13 and TRBJ2-4; D is unclear. V lost 7 bases to trimming and J lost 0 bases, with 13 bases between them. The CDR3 sequence is 15 residues long. Germline V gene sequence: CDR1 PRHDT, CDR2 FYEKMQ (reference sequence). As DNA, the CDR3 is TGTGCCAGCAACTCGAGGCGGCTAGCCAAAAACATTCAGTACTTC. Translating gives CASNSRRLAKNIQYF.

The chain combines TRBV2 with TRBJ2-3; a weak D match, TRBD1 (6 bases). The CDR3 is made up of 15 amino acids. CDR1 and CDR2 from the germline V gene are SNHLY and FYNNEI. Between the trimmed V and J ends, which lost 5 bases and 2 bases, there was a span of 14 bases. The CDR3 DNA sequence: TGTGCCAGCAGTCCGGTGGGGGCCACCACAGATACGCAGTATTTT. Its protein is CASSPVGATTDTQYF.

CDR3 sequence (DNA): TGTGCCAGCAGTTTATTGGGGAATTCACCCCTCCACTTT. Amino acid sequence: CASSLLGNSPLHF. The chain recombines TRBV27 with TRBJ1-6, with no clear D. CDR1 and CDR2 from the germline V gene are MNHEY and SMNVEV (reference sequence). V was trimmed by 1 base and J by 7 bases, leaving 5 bases between them. CDR3 size: 13 residues.

This chain links TRBV18 with TRBJ2-7; D is uncertain. CDR3 size: 16 residues. Germline V lookup: CDR1 KGHSH, CDR2 LQKENI. V lost 4 bases and J 3 bases, leaving 19 bases between the germline ends. The CDR3 DNA reads TGTGCCAGCTCACAATCTGGGTCACCCCTGGGCTACGAGCAGTACTTC. This sequence encodes CASSQSGSPLGYEQYF.

This sequence joins TRBV20-1 and TRBJ2-3; D gene unclear. The CDR3 runs to 11 residues. Germline V gene sequence: CDR1 DFQATT, CDR2 SNEGSKA (reference sequence). The V gene lost 3 bases and the J gene lost 9 bases, with 10 bases spanning the gap. DNA of the CDR3: TGCAGTGCTAGCAAAGGAGAGACGCAGTATTTT. Its translation is CSASKGETQYF.

The V call is TRBV27, the J call TRBJ2-3; D tentatively reads TRBD1 or TRBD2 (6 bases each). The ends were cut back, 3 bases at V and 5 bases at J, with 12 bases in the middle. CDR1 and CDR2 (germline): MNHEY, SMNVEV (reference sequence). CDR3 length: 14 residues. The CDR3 DNA sequence: TGTGCCAGCAGTTTGGAGGGGGAAGTAGATACGCAGTATTTT. The encoded protein is CASSLEGEVDTQYF.

The CDR3 reads CASTLQGRGNQPQHF. CDR3 coding DNA: TGTGCCAGCACCTTACAGGGGAGAGGCAATCAGCCCCAGCATTTT. The rearrangement links TRBV28 to TRBJ1-5, with 7 bases lining up with TRBD1. The germline V gene encodes CDR1 MDHEN and CDR2 SYDVKM. After removal of 7 bases from V and 2 bases from J, the junction contained 8 bases not matched to a gene. This CDR3 is built from 15 residues.